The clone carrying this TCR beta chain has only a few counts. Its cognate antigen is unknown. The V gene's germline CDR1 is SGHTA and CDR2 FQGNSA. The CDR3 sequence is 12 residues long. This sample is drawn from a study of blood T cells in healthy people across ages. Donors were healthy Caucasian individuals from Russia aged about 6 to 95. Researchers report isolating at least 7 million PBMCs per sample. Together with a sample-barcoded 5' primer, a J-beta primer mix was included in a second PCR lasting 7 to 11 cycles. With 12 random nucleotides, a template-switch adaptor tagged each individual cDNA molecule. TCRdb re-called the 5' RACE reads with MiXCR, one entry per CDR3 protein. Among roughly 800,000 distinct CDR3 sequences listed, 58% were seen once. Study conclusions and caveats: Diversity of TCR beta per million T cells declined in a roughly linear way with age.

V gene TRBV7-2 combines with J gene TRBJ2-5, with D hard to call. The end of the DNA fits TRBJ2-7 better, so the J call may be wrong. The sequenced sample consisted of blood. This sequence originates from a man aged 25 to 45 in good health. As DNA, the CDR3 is TGTGCCAGCAGCTTAGGGATCAGCGAGCAGTACTTC. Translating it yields CASSLGISEQYF.